A single T cell receptor (beta chain) is shown here with its context. Its antigen is unknown. Base qualities are not provided; no much larger clone lies one nucleotide away. This entry is derived from a study of blood T cell repertoires in COVID-19 (dated by TCRdb to 2018 to 2020). Context from the whole study: Samples covering the acute and convalescent phases of COVID-19 were provided by collaborators in the United States, Italy and Spain. The sample metadata nearly always contained a de-identified subject ID, COVID-19 status, age in years and sex. Deeply sampled blood TCRbeta repertoires from subjects exposed to, actively infected with, or recovered from COVID-19 were included in the dataset. The material from the prospective study consisted of cDNA or gDNA derived from T cells, B-cell-depleted T cells, or PBMCs. Samples were obtained from the ongoing ImmuneRACE study (first 160 participants) and from roughly 1,300 subjects provided by 6 global collaborators. A freely available public database, intended as a resource for researchers studying the immune response to SARS-CoV-2, is where the repertoires were released. Where available, HLA class I and class II types were obtained from metadata supplied by the sample provider rather than from assay-based typing.

The immunoSEQ Assay, a bias-controlled multiplex PCR, was used to amplify TCRbeta CDR3 regions from genomic DNA. Per the authors' processing: The number of nucleated cells in each sample was estimated by amplification of reference gene primers within the assay. To quantify the absolute abundance of each unique TCRbeta CDR3 rearrangement, sequence reads were collapsed and filtered. For each sample, productive Simpson clonality was calculated by taking the square root of Simpson's diversity index across productive rearrangements. TCRdb took this table from immuneACCESS and kept in-frame rearrangements with V and J called. Such tables lack part of the clones; where checked against another copy, unresolved V genes explain under half of the gap, and the rest is unexplained. V and J calls and clone size are those listed in that table; D and trimming were worked out from the DNA. A total of approximately 270,000 clones appear in this sample, around 88% of them only once. The leading ten clones occupy roughly 0.8% of the sample.

The study at large found these results: The amount of clinical and demographic metadata varied by source and participant and was provided uncurated.

The CDR3 spans 12 residues, from the cysteine through the phenylalanine. The retained sequence is limited to the CDR3, 36 bases, with the frame set at the first base. Sequences SGHNT (CDR1) and YYREEE (CDR2) are obtained from the germline V gene (reference sequence). V is shortened by 0 bases, J by 8 bases, and the region joining them spans 3 bases. Collaborating institutions collected whole blood in K2EDTA tubes following their own protocols. For TCRbeta analysis, collaborators shipped samples in one of three forms: frozen whole blood, isolated PBMCs, or DNA extracted from either of those sample types.

Input material: peripheral blood. The sequence joins TRBV5-4 to TRBJ1-6; the D gene lacks a confident call. The TCR sequence derives from a man younger than 40 with acute or convalescent COVID-19. Read as DNA, the sequence is TGTGCCAGCAGCTTGGTCGATTCACCCCTCCACTTT. Its translation is CASSLVDSPLHF.